This T cell receptor (beta chain) was captured in a study of OX40 agonist ivuxolimab in advanced cancers. Study as a whole: Males comprised about 78% of the group, whose mean age was around 62 years (range about 23 to 80).

Clones were read by immunoSEQ multiplex PCR, and TCRdb kept only the in-frame ones, dropping some. Of more than 80,000 clones detected, 91% appear once; the ten largest clones hold around 8.7%. This clone was detected once. Its specificity is unknown. The CDR3 is made up of 12 amino acids. Trimming removed 8 bases from V and 0 bases from J, with 6 bases in between. Germline CDR1 and CDR2: WSHSY and SAAADI. General study results and limits: Researchers did not determine the expanded peripheral T cells' antigen specificity.

The clonotype originates from an adult with an advanced solid tumor such as melanoma, head and neck, liver or kidney cancer. The chain combines TRBV10-2 with TRBJ2-3; D not certain. The sequences come from CD4+ or CD8+ T cells sorted from blood, collected in a trial of the OX40 agonist ivuxolimab. In DNA form, the CDR3 reads TGCGCCAGCTTATCGAGCACAGATACGCAGTATTTT. Protein product: CASLSSTDTQYF.